This TCR beta chain was sequenced during a study of neurological immune-mediated disorders. V lost 1 base and J lost 0, with 14 bases in between. Germline CDR1 is SGHRS and CDR2 is YFSETQ. The CDR3 has 18 amino acids. Sorted libraries drew on about a million CD4+ or CD8+ T cells. TCRdb reprocessed the 5' RACE reads via MiXCR and lists one record per CDR3 protein. The sample yields about 50,000 distinct CDR3 sequences, over 5.5% seen once. Study-wide findings and caveats: Across subjects, expanded clones had no CDR3 amino acid sequences in common, pointing to private repertoires in all groups. The repertoires of 18 of 34 multiple sclerosis patients fell into one related-CDR3 cluster (a possible signature) under phylogenetic grouping. HTLV-1-associated myelopathy had the most TCR clonal expansion, while multiple sclerosis had the least, a level that fell below healthy controls.

This clonotype has at least ten counts. Its antigen remains unknown. Material: CD4+ T cells from blood. This chain joins TRBV5-1 and TRBJ2-6; D ambiguous. The sequence came from a young woman with multiple sclerosis. The CDR3 loop reads CASSLTPSTSSGANVLTF. In nucleotides, the CDR3 is TGCGCCAGCAGCTTGACCCCGTCGACCAGCTCTGGGGCCAACGTCCTGACTTTC.